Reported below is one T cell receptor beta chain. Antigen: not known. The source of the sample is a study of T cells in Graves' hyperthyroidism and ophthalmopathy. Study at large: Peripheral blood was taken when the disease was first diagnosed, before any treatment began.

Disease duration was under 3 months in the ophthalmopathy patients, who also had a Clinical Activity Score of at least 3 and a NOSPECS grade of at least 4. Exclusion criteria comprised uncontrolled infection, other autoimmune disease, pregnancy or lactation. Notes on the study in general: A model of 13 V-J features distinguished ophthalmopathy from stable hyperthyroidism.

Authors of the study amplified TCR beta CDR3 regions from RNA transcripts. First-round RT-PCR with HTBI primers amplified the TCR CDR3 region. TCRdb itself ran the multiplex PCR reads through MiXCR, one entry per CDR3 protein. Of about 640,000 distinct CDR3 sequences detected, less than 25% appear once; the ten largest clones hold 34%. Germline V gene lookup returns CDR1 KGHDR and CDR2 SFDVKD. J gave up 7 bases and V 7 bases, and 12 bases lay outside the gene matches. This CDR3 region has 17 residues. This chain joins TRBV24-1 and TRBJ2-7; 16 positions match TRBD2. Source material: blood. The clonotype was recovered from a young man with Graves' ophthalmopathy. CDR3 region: CATSFPGLAGGPGEQYF. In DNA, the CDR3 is TGTGCCACCAGCTTCCCGGGACTAGCGGGAGGGCCGGGGGAGCAGTACTTC.